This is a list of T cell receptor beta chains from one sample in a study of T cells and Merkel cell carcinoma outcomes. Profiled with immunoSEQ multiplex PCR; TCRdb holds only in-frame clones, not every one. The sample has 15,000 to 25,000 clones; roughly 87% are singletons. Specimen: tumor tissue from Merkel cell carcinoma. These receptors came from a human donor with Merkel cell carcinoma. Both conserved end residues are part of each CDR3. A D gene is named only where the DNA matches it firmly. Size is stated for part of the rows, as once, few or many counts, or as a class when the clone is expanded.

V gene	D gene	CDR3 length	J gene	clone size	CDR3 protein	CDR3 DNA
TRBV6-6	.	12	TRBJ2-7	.	CASSNGGYEQYF	TGTGCCAGCAGTAATGGGGGTTACGAGCAGTACTTC
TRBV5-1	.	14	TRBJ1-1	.	CASSLISFSTEAFF	TGCGCCAGCAGCTTAATCAGTTTTTCCACTGAAGCTTTCTTT
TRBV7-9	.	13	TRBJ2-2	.	CASSPSPDGELFF	TGTGCCAGCAGCCCATCCCCGGACGGGGAGCTGTTTTTT
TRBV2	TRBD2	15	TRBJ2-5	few	CASSEGTRGQETQYF	TGTGCCAGCAGTGAGGGGACTAGAGGACAAGAGACCCAGTACTTC
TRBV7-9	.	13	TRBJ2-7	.	CASRSPGTLEQYF	TGTGCCAGCAGGTCCCCGGGGACCCTCGAGCAGTACTTC
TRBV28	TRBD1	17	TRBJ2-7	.	CASNRDRWLVGSYEQYF	TGTGCCAGCAACCGGGACAGGTGGCTTGTAGGATCTTACGAGCAGTACTTC
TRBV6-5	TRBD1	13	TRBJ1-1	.	CASSYLSGQGTFF	TGTGCCAGCAGTTACCTCTCGGGACAGGGGACTTTCTTT
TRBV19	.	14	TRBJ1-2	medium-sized	CASSSPGGYYGYTF	TGTGCCAGTAGTTCCCCAGGCGGCTACTATGGCTACACCTTC
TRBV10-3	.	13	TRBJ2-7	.	CAISGGSDYEQYF	TGTGCCATCAGTGGCGGATCTGACTACGAGCAGTACTTC
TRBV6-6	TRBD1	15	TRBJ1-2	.	CASSSSSGQRPGYTF	TGTGCCAGCAGTTCAAGCTCGGGACAGAGACCTGGCTACACCTTC
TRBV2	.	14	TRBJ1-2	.	CASSDLKGYYGYTF	TGTGCCAGCAGTGATCTAAAAGGGTACTATGGCTACACCTTC
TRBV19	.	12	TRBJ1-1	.	CASSIGTIEAFF	TGTGCCAGTAGTATCGGGACAATTGAAGCTTTCTTT
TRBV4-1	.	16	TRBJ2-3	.	CASSQEVAGPGDTQYF	TGCGCCAGCAGCCAAGAGGTGGCAGGGCCGGGAGATACGCAGTATTTT
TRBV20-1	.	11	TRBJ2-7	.	CSARQSYEQYF	TGCAGTGCTAGACAGTCCTACGAGCAGTACTTC
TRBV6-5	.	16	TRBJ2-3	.	CASSYEGRSNADTQYF	TGTGCCAGCAGTTACGAGGGGAGATCGAACGCAGATACGCAGTATTTT
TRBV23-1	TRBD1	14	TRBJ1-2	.	CASTSSGGIYGYTF	TGCGCCAGCACCTCATCAGGGGGCATCTATGGCTACACCTTC
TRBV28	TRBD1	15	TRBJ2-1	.	CASSKPGTGRGEQFF	TGTGCCAGCAGTAAACCCGGGACAGGGAGGGGTGAGCAGTTCTTC
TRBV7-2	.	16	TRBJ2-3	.	CASSLAGRGSTDTQYF	TGTGCCAGCAGCTTAGCGGGGCGGGGTAGCACAGATACGCAGTATTTT
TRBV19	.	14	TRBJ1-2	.	CASKVMGPNYGYTF	TGTGCCAGTAAAGTTATGGGGCCCAACTATGGCTACACCTTC
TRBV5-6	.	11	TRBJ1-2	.	CASSLTYGYTF	TGTGCCAGCAGCCTGACCTATGGCTACACCTTC
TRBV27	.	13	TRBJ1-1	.	CASSQRENTEAFF	TGTGCCAGCAGCCAAAGGGAGAACACTGAAGCTTTCTTT
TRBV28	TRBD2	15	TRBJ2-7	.	CASSFGVGGAYEQYF	TGTGCCAGCAGTTTTGGGGTTGGGGGGGCCTACGAGCAGTACTTC
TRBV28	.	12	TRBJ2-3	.	CASSLEGLAQYF	TGTGCCAGCAGTTTAGAAGGATTGGCGCAGTATTTT
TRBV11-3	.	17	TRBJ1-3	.	CASSSGNPGLSGNTIYF	TGTGCCAGCAGCTCAGGGAATCCCGGACTCTCGGGAAACACCATATATTTT
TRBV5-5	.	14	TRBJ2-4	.	CASSSRQGRDIQYF	TGTGCCAGCAGCTCGAGGCAGGGGAGAGACATTCAGTACTTC
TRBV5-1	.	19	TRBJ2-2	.	CASSPRRAGVRTNTGELFF	TGCGCCAGCAGCCCCAGGAGGGCAGGGGTTCGAACGAACACCGGGGAGCTGTTTTTT
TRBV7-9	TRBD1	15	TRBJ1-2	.	CASSQQGEGWRGYTF	TGTGCCAGCAGCCAACAGGGGGAAGGGTGGCGGGGCTACACCTTC
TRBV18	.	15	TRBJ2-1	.	CASSPLGGFYNEQFF	TGTGCCAGCTCACCACTGGGGGGCTTCTACAATGAGCAGTTCTTC
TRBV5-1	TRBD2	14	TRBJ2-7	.	CASSLGRGVYEQYF	TGCGCCAGCAGCTTGGGGCGGGGGGTGTACGAGCAGTACTTC
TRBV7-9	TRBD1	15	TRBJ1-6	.	CASSAQGAEWSPLHF	TGTGCCAGCAGCGCACAGGGGGCCGAGTGGTCACCCCTCCACTTT
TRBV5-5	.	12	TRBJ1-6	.	CASSFRYSPLHF	TGTGCCAGCAGCTTTAGGTATTCACCCCTCCACTTT
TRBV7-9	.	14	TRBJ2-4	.	CASSSPLALNIQYF	TGTGCCAGCAGCTCACCCCTGGCCTTAAACATTCAGTACTTC
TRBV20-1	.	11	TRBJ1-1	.	CSAPANTEAFF	TGCAGTGCCCCAGCGAACACTGAAGCTTTCTTT